This TCR beta chain stems from a study of blood T cells in healthy people across ages. The second PCR ran about 7 to 12 cycles with a sample-barcoded 5' primer and J-beta primers. TCRdb reanalysed the 5' RACE reads using MiXCR and keeps one entry per CDR3 protein. Of about 930,000 distinct CDR3 sequences detected, around 29% appear once; the ten largest clones hold roughly a tenth. Isolated PBMCs totaled at least 7 million in each sample. There are a few counts of this clonotype. These data also featured in a second study, about T cells of mothers and their children.

This clonotype originated in a woman aged 40-49 years in good health. Sequenced sample: blood.

CDR3 sequence: CASSSVKGQGSQPQHF. CDR3 DNA sequence: TGTGCCAGCAGCTCCGTCAAAGGACAGGGGAGCCAGCCCCAGCATTTT. V gene TRBV7-9 combines with J gene TRBJ1-5, with TRBD1 matching 9 bases. This CDR3 has 16 amino acids. V dropped 4 bases and J dropped 7; count of bases not matched to a gene: 11. From germline, CDR1 is SEHNR and CDR2 FQNEAQ (reference sequence). Combining the CDR3 with reference TRBV7-9 and TRBJ1-5 gives the whole variable domain DTGVSQNPRHKITKRGQNVTFRCDPISEHNRLYWYRQTLGQGPEFLTYFQNEAQLEKSRLLSDRFSAERPKGSFSTLEIQRTEQGDSAMYLCASSSVKGQGSQPQHFGDGTRLSIL.